Listed below are T cell receptor beta chains from one sample, sequenced in a study of T cell responses to AZD1222 COVID-19 vaccine. Only in-frame clones appear in the TCRdb table, and some are missing; sequencing was by immunoSEQ multiplex PCR. The sample shows approximately 160,000 clones, approximately 88% of them seen only once. The sample here was peripheral blood, taken on day 0 of MenACWY control vaccination. The receptors derive from an adult in good health. Both conserved end residues are trimmed from each CDR3.

j_call v_call cdr3_aa
TRBJ2-3 TRBV9 ASSAVGLAGDDTQY
TRBJ2-1 TRBV11-3 ASSLYLTGGRNEQF
TRBJ2-1 TRBV5-4 ASSRTSGGASAEQF
TRBJ2-1 TRBV4-1 ASSPRSEGLYNEQF
TRBJ2-1 TRBV7-9 ASSATSGSSYNEQF
TRBJ2-7 TRBV4-3 ASSQAGSFYEQY
TRBJ2-3 TRBV7-3 ASSSFGVGGTDTQY
TRBJ1-4 TRBV5-1 ASSGGDGRNEKLF
TRBJ1-1 TRBV6-2/TRBV6-3 ASSGTGGANTEAF
TRBJ1-6 TRBV27 ASSPQGLNSPLH
TRBJ2-3 TRBV7-3 ASSSQSGTDTQY
TRBJ2-6 TRBV7-3 ASSPTSGANVLT
TRBJ2-2 TRBV4-3 ASSQGVRGEAGELF
TRBJ1-2 TRBV7-9 ASSSDRTYGYT
TRBJ2-1 TRBV4-3 ASSQVEFGRKDEQF
TRBJ1-2 TRBV7-9 ASSFEGMGGYT
TRBJ1-2 TRBV7-2 ASSLAGGGDYGYT
TRBJ2-7 TRBV4-3 ASSQDQREGYEQY
TRBJ2-7 TRBV28 ASSGEARWYEQY